The sequence of this T cell receptor (beta chain) was determined in a study of T cells in tumors after PD-1 blockade. Study-wide findings and caveats: Around 45% of tumor TCR clonotypes were also found in blood.

Specified time point: second of two post-therapy site-matched biopsies roughly two months apart. This clone is medium-sized. Its antigen is as yet unknown. Sequencing was performed with immunoSEQ multiplex PCR; in TCRdb, only in-frame clones are kept and a portion is missing. The table lists about 8,200 clones, 62% of them singletons. Trimming took off 0 bases at V and 5 bases at J, with 11 bases between the two ends. The CDR3 is 14 amino acids. Germline lookup yields CDR1 GTSNPN and CDR2 SVGIG (reference sequence). This clonotype was sampled from a human donor with basal cell carcinoma. The V and J genes are TRBV30 and TRBJ1-5, with D unresolved. The source material was tumor tissue, sampled after anti-PD-1 treatment. The CDR3 DNA is TGTGCCTGGAGTGTACGTACTGAGTATCAGCCCCAGCATTTT. Protein: CAWSVRTEYQPQHF.